Below are 21 T cell receptor beta chains sequenced from a single sample in a study of cytomegalovirus exposure and HLA in healthy donors. Primers for the PCR totalled 60 Vbeta and 13 Jbeta. Method: immunoSEQ multiplex PCR; TCRdb's copy keeps in-frame clones and lacks some. There are about 120,000 clones in the sample; 55% to 75% occur only once, and 6.5% to 9% lies in the top ten. Input material: PBMCs. These receptors all stem from a woman aged 35 to 49 in good health and CMV-seropositive.

The chain employs TRBV7-3 and TRBJ1-2, with 8 bases matching TRBD1. The V gene end was trimmed by 4 bases and the J gene end by 2 bases; junction bases not matched to a gene: 18. Germline CDR1 and CDR2: SGHTA and FQGTGA. The CDR3 has 19 amino acids. CDR3 protein: CASSSYPTGDRGKNYGYTF. DNA for the CDR3: TGTGCCAGCAGCTCCTACCCGACCGGAGACAGGGGAAAGAACTATGGCTACACCTTC. Drawing the rest from reference TRBV7-3 and TRBJ1-2, the complete variable domain is GAGVSQTPSNKVTEKGKYVELRCDPISGHTALYWYRQSLGQGPEFLIYFQGTGAADDSGLPNDRFFAVRPEGSVSTLKIQRTERGDSAVYLCASSSYPTGDRGKNYGYTFGSGTRLTVV.

The CDR3: CASSTGQSSYNSPLHF. The CDR3 bases are TGTGCCAGCAGCACCGGACAGAGCTCCTATAATTCACCCCTCCACTTT. The V call is TRBV6-6, the J call TRBJ1-6, with D possibly being TRBD1 (6 bases). The germline V gene encodes CDR1 MNHNY and CDR2 SVGAGI (reference sequence). The V end was cut by 6 bases, the J end by 0 bases, with 12 bases between. The CDR3 is 16 amino acids.

The V call is TRBV29-1, the J call TRBJ2-7; D is possibly TRBD1 (6 bases). Germline V gives CDR1 SQVTM, CDR2 ANQGSEA. The CDR3 is made up of 14 amino acids. Trimming removed 7 bases at V and 0 bases at J, with 16 bases between. CDR3 protein: CSARTDRSSYEQYF. The CDR3 DNA follows: TGCAGCGCCCGGACAGACAGGAGCTCCTACGAGCAGTACTTC.

CDR3 sequence reads: CSVRRGAETEAFF. The CDR3 nucleotides are TGCAGCGTTCGGAGGGGCGCGGAAACTGAAGCTTTCTTT. The V call is TRBV29-1, the J call TRBJ1-1; TRBD1 might be the D (5 bases). CDR1 SQVTM and CDR2 ANQGSEA come from the germline V gene. The CDR3 sequence is 13 residues long. V was shortened by 5 bases and J by 5 bases, with 15 bases between the two germline ends.

This chain links TRBV5-6 with TRBJ1-2, with 8 positions matching TRBD1. The CDR3 totals 13 residues. Germline assignment: CDR1 SGHDT and CDR2 YYEEEE. Trimming removed 5 bases from V and 5 bases from J; junction bases left unmatched: 5. This CDR3 is CASSPGTGYGYTF. CDR3 nucleotides: TGTGCCAGCAGTCCCGGGACAGGATATGGCTACACCTTC.

The J gene is TRBJ2-7, the V gene TRBV18; D might be TRBD2 (6 bases). The CDR3 is made up of 14 amino acids. In germline, CDR1 is KGHSH, CDR2 LQKENI. V was trimmed by 2 bases and J by 6 bases, leaving 14 bases between them. The CDR3 DNA reads TGTGCCAGCTCACCATCTGGCGGGGCTCGCGAGCAGTACTTC. This sequence encodes CASSPSGGAREQYF.

The rearrangement joins TRBV2 to TRBJ1-2, with 7 positions matching TRBD1. The CDR3 loop spans 16 amino acids. V lost 8 bases and J lost 0; bases outside the gene matches: 12. CDR1 SNHLY and CDR2 FYNNEI come from the germline V gene. The CDR3 coding sequence is TGTGCCAGCCCGTTGGCAGGGGGATCGGCTAACTATGGCTACACCTTC. Translating gives CASPLAGGSANYGYTF. The full variable domain, with the rest looked up from reference TRBV2 and TRBJ1-2, is EPEVTQTPSHQVTQMGQEVILRCVPISNHLYFYWYRQILGQKVEFLVSFYNNEISEKSEIFDDQFSVERPDGSNFTLKIRSTKLEDSAMYFCASPLAGGSANYGYTFGSGTRLTVV.

The table lists this clone with a few counts. This chain connects TRBV5-4 to TRBJ1-1; no firm D call. The germline V gene encodes CDR1 SGHNT and CDR2 YYREEE (reference sequence). Trimming took 0 bases from V and 1 from J, leaving 10 bases between them. The CDR3 runs to 15 residues. As DNA, the CDR3 is TGTGCCAGCAGCTTGGCCCCTGAGCAGAACACTGAAGCTTTCTTT. This sequence encodes CASSLAPEQNTEAFF.

The sample holds a few counts of this clone. In DNA form, the CDR3 reads TGCGCCAGCAGCTTAGGAACAGGCTACAATGAGCAGTTCTTC. It encodes CASSLGTGYNEQFF. The rearrangement uses TRBV5-1 and TRBJ2-1; D is possibly TRBD1 (5 bases). From germline, CDR1 is SGHRS and CDR2 YFSETQ. This CDR3 has 14 amino acids. The V end lost 2 bases, the J end lost 3 bases, and 9 bases lay between the germline ends.

The chain employs TRBV9 and TRBJ2-2, with no clear D. This CDR3 contains 15 residues. The germline CDR1 and CDR2 sequences are SGDLS and YYNGEE. V lost 0 bases to trimming and J lost 5 bases, with 11 bases between them. The CDR3 DNA sequence: TGTGCCAGCAGCGTAGCATCGACAAGTACCGGGGAGCTGTTTTTT. It translates to CASSVASTSTGELFF.

Comments on this clone: The junction departs from the called germline gene at one end, perhaps through a read error. The chain links TRBV7-2 to TRBJ2-3; perhaps TRBD2 as D (7 bases). Germline loops: CDR1 SGHTA, CDR2 FQGNSA. The CDR3 is 13 residues long. The CDR3 region has the DNA TGTGCCAGCAGCCTAGCGGACAGTTCAACGCAGTATTTT. Translated, it gives CASSLADSSTQYF.

This rearrangement joins TRBV7-2 to TRBJ2-7; D is perhaps TRBD2 (5 bases). V was cut by 1 base and J by 5 bases, with 9 bases left in between. This CDR3 has 13 amino acids. Germline V gives CDR1 SGHTA, CDR2 FQGNSA. CDR3 coding DNA: TGTGCCAGCAGCTTAGGGCAACTAGACGAGCAGTACTTC. This codes for CASSLGQLDEQYF.

The chain employs TRBV2 and TRBJ1-1; 9 bases agree with TRBD1. The trim removed 3 bases at V and 5 bases at J, leaving 4 bases unmatched. Germline CDR1 and CDR2: SNHLY and FYNNEI. The CDR3 contains 14 residues. The CDR3: CASSDRDRGTEAFF. CDR3 coding DNA: TGTGCCAGCAGTGATCGAGACAGGGGGACTGAAGCTTTCTTT.

The chain links TRBV4-3 to TRBJ1-2; TRBD1 is a possible D gene (5 bases). Germline-derived CDR1 and CDR2 are LGHNA and YSLEER. V gave up 0 bases and J gave up 0 bases, with 17 bases separating them. The CDR3 spans 18 residues. DNA for the CDR3: TGCGCCAGCAGCCAAGACGGGGGTTACAGAGCAACTAACTATGGCTACACCTTC. Translating gives CASSQDGGYRATNYGYTF.

The chain joins TRBV7-2 to TRBJ1-2; D is possibly TRBD1 (5 bases). The CDR3 runs 15 residues. CDR1 and CDR2 from the germline V gene are SGHTA and FQGNSA. Trimming pared 5 bases from V and 4 bases from J, leaving 17 bases between. The CDR3 sequence: CASSPGPDHSYGYTF. The CDR3 DNA reads TGTGCCAGCAGCCCAGGGCCCGATCATTCCTATGGCTACACCTTC.

The chain uses TRBV19 and TRBJ1-1; D is unclear. The CDR3 has 14 residues. CDR1 LNHDA and CDR2 SQIVND come from the germline V gene (reference sequence). V was trimmed by 3 bases and J by 2 bases, leaving 10 bases between them. CDR3: CASSILRSNTEAFF. CDR3 DNA sequence: TGTGCCAGTAGTATCCTAAGAAGTAACACTGAAGCTTTCTTT.

This chain uses TRBV16 with TRBJ1-2, with a possible D match to TRBD1 (5 bases). The ends were cut back, 4 bases at V and 4 bases at J, with 13 bases in the middle. The CDR3 runs to 14 residues. Germline CDR1 is KGHSY and CDR2 is FQNENV. The CDR3 coding sequence is TGTGCCAGCAGCCCTCAGGGCCAGGGCTATGGCTACACCTTC. Translation: CASSPQGQGYGYTF.

The CDR3 spells CASSGVTGNTEAFF. The CDR3 region has the DNA TGTGCCAGCAGTGGTGTGACAGGGAACACTGAAGCTTTCTTT. The chain links TRBV6-1 to TRBJ1-1; D possibly corresponds to TRBD1 (6 bases). The CDR3 spans 14 residues. The V end lost 4 bases, the J end lost 1 base, and 10 bases lay between the germline ends. Germline V lookup: CDR1 MNHNS, CDR2 SASEGT.

V usage is TRBV6-4 and J usage is TRBJ1-4, with D possibly TRBD1 on 5 matching bases. Trimming cost V 11 bases and J 8 bases, with 15 bases left between them. CDR1 MRHNA and CDR2 SNTAGT come from the germline V gene. The length of the CDR3 is 12 residues. The CDR3 is CAGRGSDEKLFF. The CDR3, as DNA: TGTGCCGGGCGGGGGAGCGACGAAAAACTGTTTTTT.

J is TRBJ2-1 and V is TRBV10-3, with 9 bases lining up with TRBD2. CDR3 length: 14 residues. The V and J ends lost 6 bases and 5 bases, in that order; junction bases with no gene match: 5. Per germline, CDR1 ENHRY and CDR2 SYGVKD. CDR3 sequence: CAIRDSGGDNEQFF. The DNA for the CDR3 is TGTGCCATCAGAGATAGCGGGGGAGACAATGAGCAGTTCTTC.

This clone was observed a few times. This chain links TRBV5-5 with TRBJ1-2, with TRBD1 matching over 7 bases. V was pared by 0 bases and J by 8 bases, with 4 bases of the junction left unmatched. The CDR3 consists of 13 residues. From germline, CDR1 is SGHKS and CDR2 YYEKEE (reference sequence). The CDR3 bases are TGTGCCAGCAGCTTGGCAGGGGGGCGGGGCTACACCTTC. As protein: CASSLAGGRGYTF.